Shown below are 22 T cell receptor beta chains from a single sample sequenced in a study of cytomegalovirus exposure and HLA in healthy donors. The PCR made use of 60 Vbeta and 13 Jbeta primers. Repertoires were generated with immunoSEQ multiplex PCR, while TCRdb's copy carries only in-frame clones and drops some. The sample includes 250,000 to 350,000 clones, 86% seen only once; the top ten take around 4%. Sequencing was carried out using PBMCs. These receptors were obtained from a man in his forties in good health and CMV-seropositive.

This chain connects TRBV7-6 to TRBJ1-3; 7 nucleotides match TRBD1. This CDR3 comprises 16 residues. CDR1 and CDR2 (germline): SGHVS, FNYEAQ. With 4 bases clipped from V and 0 bases from J, the junction kept 6 bases outside the gene matches. This CDR3 reads CASSSSGTASGNTIYF. DNA of the CDR3: TGTGCCAGCAGCTCCTCCGGGACAGCCTCTGGAAACACCATATATTTT.

The V call is TRBV28, the J call TRBJ1-3; a possible D gene is TRBD1 (6 bases). This CDR3 is 17 amino acids long. V dropped 4 bases and J dropped 4 bases, with 20 bases sitting between them. Germline assignment: CDR1 MDHEN and CDR2 SYDVKM. DNA for the CDR3: TGTGCCAGCAGTTACATCTCAGCAGGGGTGGGCGGAAACACCATATATTTT. Protein product: CASSYISAGVGGNTIYF.

The sample holds one count of this clone. The chain recombines TRBV19 with TRBJ2-1, with 13 bases lining up with TRBD2. The CDR3 is made up of 16 amino acids. J lost 3 bases, V lost 11 bases, and 10 bases had no gene match. CDR1 and CDR2 (germline): LNHDA, SQIVND (reference sequence). The CDR3 DNA sequence: TGTGCCGCCTCCGGGACTAGCGGGACTTACTACAATGAGCAGTTCTTC. This codes for CAASGTSGTYYNEQFF.

V gene TRBV27 combines with J gene TRBJ2-1, with 14 bases lining up with TRBD2. J lost 8 bases, V lost 6 bases, and 6 bases had no gene match. The CDR3 consists of 15 residues. CDR1 and CDR2 (germline): MNHEY, SMNVEV (reference sequence). The DNA for the CDR3 is TGTGCCAGCAGCCTGGGACTAGCGGGAGTTGATGAGCAGTTCTTC. It encodes CASSLGLAGVDEQFF.

The CDR3: CASSLIATGANYGYTF. DNA for the CDR3: TGTGCCAGCAGTTTAATCGCGACAGGAGCTAACTATGGCTACACCTTC. This chain connects TRBV27 to TRBJ1-2; weak D call: TRBD1 (6 bases). The CDR3 is made up of 16 amino acids. V was shortened by 2 bases and J by 0 bases, with 13 bases between the two germline ends. Germline CDR1 and CDR2: MNHEY and SMNVEV (reference sequence).

The genes are TRBV7-2 and TRBJ1-1; possible D gene TRBD1, 5 bases. The CDR3 spans 14 residues. V dropped 5 bases and J dropped 1 base, with 11 bases sitting between them. Germline V gene data show CDR1 as SGHTA and CDR2 as FQGNSA. The CDR3 region is CASSRLTANTEAFF. CDR3 nucleotides: TGTGCCAGCAGCCGATTGACAGCGAACACTGAAGCTTTCTTT.

The chain recombines TRBV19 with TRBJ2-7, with TRBD2 as a possible D gene (6 bases). The CDR3 has 16 amino acids. The V gene's germline CDR1 is LNHDA and CDR2 SQIVND (reference sequence). The germline V and J ends were trimmed by 4 bases and 1 base, with 17 bases remaining between them. The CDR3 nucleotides are TGTGCCAGTAGTAAAGGAGCCGGGAGAGGGTCCTACGAGCAGTACTTC. This codes for CASSKGAGRGSYEQYF.

The count of this clone is one. CDR3 nucleotides: TGTGCCAGCACGGACAGGGCAACCTACAATGAGCAGTTCTTC. As protein: CASTDRATYNEQFF. V is TRBV27 and J is TRBJ2-1; 8 bases are shared with TRBD1. This CDR3 has 14 amino acids. The trim removed 7 bases at V and 2 bases at J, leaving 4 bases unmatched. Germline V gives CDR1 MNHEY, CDR2 SMNVEV (reference sequence).

This clone occurred once. CDR3 DNA: TGTGCCAGCAGCAAGGGACAGGCAGTGAACACCGGGGAGCTGTTTTTT. Encoded protein: CASSKGQAVNTGELFF. The chain carries TRBV6-6 and TRBJ2-2, with 8 bases identical to TRBD1. Per the germline V gene, CDR1 is MNHNY and CDR2 is SVGAGI (reference sequence). Trimming removed 6 bases from V and 1 base from J; junction bases left unmatched: 7. CDR3 length: 16 amino acids.

With respect to this clone: Compared with germline, one end of the junction differs, possibly owing to a read error. The chain links TRBV7-7 to TRBJ2-5, with D possibly matching TRBD1 (6 bases). Germline CDR1 SSHAT, CDR2 FNYEAQ (reference sequence). This CDR3 spans 15 amino acids. The CDR3 protein is CASSRAWGRRETQYF. CDR3 in DNA: TGTGCTAGCAGCCGCGCGTGGGGGCGACGAGAGACCCAGTACTTC.

The genes are TRBV15 and TRBJ2-7, with TRBD2 as a possible D gene (5 bases). Germline loops: CDR1 LNHNV, CDR2 YYDKDF (reference sequence). The CDR3 spans 17 residues. The V gene lost 5 bases and the J gene lost 4 bases, with 24 bases spanning the gap. DNA for the CDR3: TGTGCCACCAGCGGGGATGCTGAGGGAGAGGGTAGTTACGAGCAGTACTTC. Translating it yields CATSGDAEGEGSYEQYF.

The chain employs TRBV6-4 and TRBJ2-2; 8 bases map to TRBD1. The J segment lost 1 base and the V segment lost 6 bases, leaving 7 bases of the junction unmatched. CDR3 length equals 16 residues. Per germline, CDR1 MRHNA and CDR2 SNTAGT. The CDR3 loop reads CASREFDRGNTGELFF. Written as DNA, the CDR3 is TGTGCCAGCAGAGAATTCGACAGGGGGAACACCGGGGAGCTGTTTTTT.

This clone was counted a single time. The V gene is TRBV7-6, the J gene TRBJ2-7, with 12 bases lining up with TRBD1. Germline lookup yields CDR1 SGHVS and CDR2 FNYEAQ. The CDR3 runs 14 residues. Trimming removed 5 bases from V and 6 bases from J; junction bases left unmatched: 5. CDR3 DNA sequence: TGTGCCAGCAGCCCGGGACAGGGGGCAGGCGAGCAGTACTTC. The encoded protein is CASSPGQGAGEQYF.

This clone has a single count. The rearrangement joins TRBV4-2 to TRBJ2-3, with D perhaps matching TRBD2 (5 bases). V lost 6 bases, J lost 4 bases, and 17 bases lay in between. The CDR3 runs to 15 residues. Germline V lookup: CDR1 LGHNA, CDR2 YNFKEQ. In DNA form, the CDR3 reads TGTGCCAGCAGTCAAAGACCGGACGGGGCAGATACGCAGTATTTT. It translates to CASSQRPDGADTQYF.

This chain links TRBV28 with TRBJ1-1, with 7 bases matching TRBD1. Looked up from germline, CDR1 is MDHEN and CDR2 is SYDVKM. This CDR3 region has 14 residues. Unmatched junction bases numbered 6, after V lost 3 bases and J lost 5 bases. The CDR3: CASSLTGRRTEAFF. The CDR3 DNA sequence: TGTGCCAGCAGTTTGACAGGGAGGCGGACTGAAGCTTTCTTT.

V is TRBV4-2 and J is TRBJ2-1, with TRBD2 matching 8 bases. CDR1 and CDR2 (germline): LGHNA, YNFKEQ. This CDR3 region has 16 residues. V was pared by 3 bases and J by 1 base, with 5 bases of the junction left unmatched. CDR3 in DNA: TGTGCCAGCAGCCAGGGACTAGTGGTGTCCTACAATGAGCAGTTCTTC. This codes for CASSQGLVVSYNEQFF.

In its sample, this clone was seen a few times. This rearrangement joins TRBV7-6 to TRBJ2-7; D is uncertain. The germline gives CDR1 SGHVS, CDR2 FNYEAQ. The CDR3 spans 12 residues. V was cut by 6 bases and J by 6 bases, with 12 bases left in between. The CDR3 loop reads CASSPTTREQYF. The DNA of the CDR3 is TGTGCCAGCAGTCCGACAACTCGCGAGCAGTACTTC.

V and J are TRBV4-1 and TRBJ2-3; TRBD2 matches at 8 bases. J was trimmed by 4 bases and V by 1 base; bases with no gene match: 13. CDR1 and CDR2 (germline): MGHRA, YSYEKL. This CDR3 contains 18 residues. CDR3 coding DNA: TGCGCCAGCAGCCAAGGAGGGAGCGGGGGTCCCCGGGCAGATACGCAGTATTTT. This gives the protein CASSQGGSGGPRADTQYF.

The chain links TRBV2 to TRBJ2-1; 7 bases match TRBD2. After removal of 6 bases from V and 6 bases from J, the junction contained 11 bases not matched to a gene. Germline V gene sequence: CDR1 SNHLY, CDR2 FYNNEI. This CDR3 has 15 residues. The CDR3 spells CASSPSGEGPNEQFF. CDR3 bases: TGTGCCAGCAGCCCTTCCGGGGAGGGGCCCAATGAGCAGTTCTTC.

This clone was found once. J is TRBJ1-1 and V is TRBV28; D is unresolved. CDR3 length: 14 residues. Per germline, CDR1 MDHEN and CDR2 SYDVKM. V lost 2 bases and J 3 bases, leaving 10 bases between the germline ends. The CDR3 sequence is CASSLARGDTEAFF. The CDR3 nucleotides are TGTGCCAGCAGTTTAGCCCGCGGGGACACTGAAGCTTTCTTT.

The chain is built from TRBV5-1 and TRBJ2-7, with D possibly TRBD2 on 6 matching bases. Germline CDR1 reads SGHRS; CDR2 reads YFSETQ. This CDR3 region has 16 residues. V lost 1 base and J 0 bases, leaving 14 bases between the germline ends. The CDR3 sequence: CASSLIAGGVSYEQYF. CDR3 in DNA: TGCGCCAGCAGCTTGATAGCAGGAGGGGTCTCCTACGAGCAGTACTTC. The whole variable domain, remainder taken from reference TRBV5-1 and TRBJ2-7, is KAGVTQTPRYLIKTRGQQVTLSCSPISGHRSVSWYQQTPGQGLQFLFEYFSETQRNKGNFPGRFSGRQFSNSRSEMNVSTLELGDSALYLCASSLIAGGVSYEQYFGPGTRLTVT.

This clone was seen once. CDR3 loop: CASSFELAYEQYF. CDR3 bases: TGCGCCAGCAGCTTTGAGCTGGCCTACGAGCAGTACTTC. The genes are TRBV5-1 and TRBJ2-7, with D unclear. The CDR3 consists of 13 residues. V lost 2 bases and J lost 2, with 8 bases in between. Germline V gene sequence: CDR1 SGHRS, CDR2 YFSETQ.